The sequence of this TCR beta chain was determined in a study of memory CD4+ T cells and cytomegalovirus serostatus (dated by TCRdb to between 2019 and 2020). As for the study more broadly: The roughly 35 healthy Belgian adults in the cohort included 9 who were CMV seropositive and approximately 25 who were CMV seronegative. To replicate a published TCR-based CMV serostatus classifier, the study sequenced CD4+ memory TCRbeta repertoires from a Belgian cohort whose cytomegalovirus serostatus was known. Summary of the overall study and its limitations: The original-framework classifier achieved a median bootstrapped AUC of roughly 0.95 with a 95% CI of 0.76-1.00 on the Belgian cohort. For CMV serostatus prediction, a median bootstrapped AUC of about 0.95 was reached with the original framework, and a median bootstrapped AUC of approximately 0.9 was reached with a US-trained random forest. The results were read as suggesting that the CMV-associated TCR signature is, for the most part, present in the CD4+ memory repertoire. Unlike the original study, which covered naive and memory CD4+ and CD8+ populations, the Belgian study sequenced only CD4+CD45RO+ memory cells. Among the 160 or so previously reported CMV-associated TCRbeta sequences, approximately 70 showed up in the CD4+ memory repertoires, with each one found in between one and five individuals.

For this clone: This receptor's antigen is unknown. Base qualities are missing; no much larger clone stands one base away.

A FACSAria II was used to sort memory CD4+ T cells, defined as single viable CD3+CD4+CD8-CD45RO+ cells. CMV serostatus was determined with a Roche Elecsys assay detecting serum IgG against CMV pp150, pp28, p38 and p52. After thawing, total CD4+ T cells were enriched by positive selection with CD4 magnetic microbeads. The samples came from a separate study whose specific focus was interrogating the CD4+ T cell memory repertoire. Peripheral blood mononuclear cells were isolated and cryopreserved according to standard operating procedures, and serum was kept at -80 degrees C. Staining used CD3-PerCP (BW264/56), CD4-APC (RPA-T4), CD45RO-PE (UCHT1) and CD8-Pacific Orange (3B5) antibodies, with Sytox blue excluding non-viable cells. Genomic DNA was extracted from sorted cells with the Quick-DNA Microprep Kit. Amplification of TCRbeta DNA was done with the immunoSEQ hsTCRbeta kit, following the protocol from the manufacturer. TCRbeta libraries were sequenced on an Illumina MiSeq instrument. On the authors' methods: After out-of-frame sequences were removed, 2,204,828 distinct TCRbeta sequences remained, averaging approximately 67,000 per individual. Two values were used to score each individual: the count of about 160 previously reported CMV-associated TCRbeta sequences and the total count of productive distinct TCRbeta sequences. A beta-binomial model was reimplemented in Python, and scikit-learn random forests with default parameters were trained on US cohort data. Classifier performance on the Belgian cohort was summarized as median AUC with percentile confidence intervals over 10,000 bootstrap iterations. TCRdb mirrors the immuneACCESS table, restricted to in-frame sequences. Some clones are absent from its copies; in checked studies, under half trace to an unresolved V gene, and the reason for the others is unknown. Clonal size and the V and J genes are those of that table, whereas D and trimming came from the DNA. Counted in this sample were 40,000 to 50,000 clones; around 80% of them appeared once. 0.94% of the sample is in the top ten clones.

Sequenced sample: memory CD4+ T cells from blood. This receptor was obtained from an adult in good health and CMV-seronegative.

The nucleotide sequence is given as TGTGCCAGTAGTATCACTGGGCAGGGAATTGGCTACACCTTC. Translated, it reads CASSITGQGIGYTF. Recombination connected TRBV19 to TRBJ1-2, and TRBD1 may be the D gene, going by 5 matching bases. Between the V and J ends, shortened by 3 bases and 7 bases respectively, the junction contains 15 bases. From cysteine to phenylalanine, the CDR3 is 14 amino acids long. Of all the DNA, just the CDR3 is kept, 42 bases in frame from base 1. Based on the germline V gene (reference sequence), the CDR1 and CDR2 sequences are LNHDA and SQIVND.